This T cell receptor (beta chain) was sequenced during a study of T cells in Graves' hyperthyroidism and ophthalmopathy (dated by TCRdb to about 2019). With regard to the full study: To identify TCR V-J signatures that set the groups apart, the researchers used a discovery cohort of 100 patients, made up of roughly 45 with Graves' ophthalmopathy and 57 with stable Graves' hyperthyroidism. Prospective prediction of ophthalmopathy was tested in an independent validation cohort consisting of fewer than 20 hyperthyroidism patients and about 17 patients who later progressed to ophthalmopathy. The approximately 100 discovery patients were randomly split 7:3 into training and test sets. Thyroid tissue and blood T-cell repertoires from six Graves' hyperthyroidism patients were also compared in the study. After blood sampling, hyperthyroidism patients were treated with methimazole at a starting dose of 30 mg daily, and ophthalmopathy patients were treated with high-dose intravenous methylprednisolone. The paper reports TCR Vbeta CDR3 sequencing of 130 to 150 peripheral blood samples: approximately 43 ophthalmopathy, fewer than 80 hyperthyroidism and around 17 progressor patients. Results the study describes overall, beyond this receptor: A 13 V-J signature model separated ophthalmopathy from stable hyperthyroidism, with approximately 86% sensitivity and about 81% specificity in cross-validation and 80%/75% in testing. In validation, the model predicted progression to ophthalmopathy with approximately 71% sensitivity and approximately 72% specificity, a median of about 6 months before onset. Most expanded thyroid clonotypes (frequency above 0.001) were also detected in blood, a finding suggesting that blood repertoires may reflect thyroid immune responses. No statistical method was used to set the sample size in advance, and investigators knew the group allocation.

Taken from cysteine to phenylalanine, the CDR3 has 14 residues. The CDR3 DNA has 42 bases and is translated from base 1. The trim is 11 bases for V and 4 bases for J, with a gap of 18 bases between the germline ends. Looking up the germline V gene yields CDR1 ENHRY and CDR2 SYGVKD. Stable Graves' hyperthyroidism was defined as the absence of progression to ophthalmopathy over 18 months of follow-up. Hyperthyroidism patients were aged 18 to 65 years and newly diagnosed, with disease duration of less than 2 months. Any patient with an uncontrolled infection, another autoimmune disease, pregnancy or lactation was excluded. Diagnoses were based on clinical symptoms, serum thyroxine and TRAb, thyroid ultrasound and orbital computed tomography. Total RNA was extracted using Trizol reagent, and RNA quality was assessed on an Agilent 2100 Bioanalyzer. This clonotype was picked up many times. It lacks a known antigen. The record has no base qualities; no much larger clone is one base away.

The TCR beta CDR3 regions were amplified from the RNA transcripts. The first round of RT-PCR for the TCR CDR3 was performed with the HTBI primer set and the Qiagen OneStep RT-PCR kit. The libraries were constructed in a second round of multiplex PCR and then size-selected and purified. The libraries were sequenced on an Illumina HiSeq2000 using paired-end 100 bp reads. Regarding the original processing steps: SOAPnuke was used to process the raw data, removing reads that contained adapters or uncalled bases, had a mean Phred below 15, or lacked an exact match to the constant primer or identifier. High-quality paired reads were merged using COPE v1.2.5, and each unique nucleotide sequence was defined as a clonotype. MiTCR v1.1 was used to align clonotypes to the IMGT TRBV, TRBD and TRBJ reference segments. The analysis was restricted to V-J combinations with a frequency above 0.0001, which together covered approximately 99% of the repertoires. A TCS score was defined as the ratio of F50 (clonal expansion) to E x V (chaos), with BLOSUM62-based TCRdist applied between CDR3 peptides within each V-J. Welch's t-statistics and random forest reduced fewer than 550 V-J features to 13, which were used in a naive Bayes classifier (R e1071). TCRdb took the public reads, trimmed them with fastp at Q25, ran MiXCR for clone calling and kept in-frame beta chains. Each entry is one CDR3 protein sequence, shown with its most common DNA and genes. TCRdb, not the original authors, processed these V and J calls. A total of hundreds of thousands of distinct CDR3 sequences appear in this sample, 46% of them only once. The top ten hold about 7.9% of the sample.

This receptor was obtained from a woman younger than 35 with Graves' hyperthyroidism. Donor details come from another sample of the same person, matched by shared clones. The sequencing input was peripheral blood or thyroid tissue (not recorded which). The rearranged chain carries TRBV10-3 and TRBJ1-5; TRBD1 could be the D gene, as 6 bases match. Here the CDR3 is given as CASAGQGGNQPQHF. The bases are TGTGCCTCCGCGGGTCAAGGGGGTAATCAGCCCCAGCATTTT.